The 3 T cell receptor beta chains reported below all come from one sample, sequenced in a study of T cells and Merkel cell carcinoma outcomes. TCRdb's table, derived via immunoSEQ multiplex PCR, lists solely in-frame clones and lacks some. This table holds several thousand clones, around three quarters found once. Sequenced material: tumor tissue from Merkel cell carcinoma. These receptors came from a human donor with Merkel cell carcinoma.

V is TRBV30 and J is TRBJ1-1; maybe TRBD1 (6 bases). The V gene's germline CDR1 is GTSNPN and CDR2 SVGIG (reference sequence). With 6 bases removed from V and 1 base from J, the gap between germline ends came to 12 bases. This CDR3 has 13 amino acids. The CDR3 DNA sequence: TGTGCCTGTTGGGGGCCTTGGAACACTGAAGCTTTCTTT. Its translation is CACWGPWNTEAFF.

The chain combines TRBV6-5 with TRBJ1-4; TRBD1 agrees at 9 bases. Germline V gene lookup returns CDR1 MNHEY and CDR2 SVGAGI. The CDR3 is 14 amino acids. V dropped 6 bases and J dropped 6; count of bases not matched to a gene: 5. CDR3 in amino acids: CASRDRGWDEKLFF. In nucleotides, the CDR3 is TGTGCCAGCAGGGACAGGGGCTGGGATGAAAAACTGTTTTTT.

The chain carries TRBV30 and TRBJ2-7, with TRBD2 as a possible D gene (7 bases). Germline CDR1 is GTSNPN and CDR2 is SVGIG (reference sequence). There are 20 residues in the CDR3. Trimming took off 0 bases at V and 1 base at J, with 28 bases between the two ends. The CDR3 is CAWSVRGARLAADWSYEQYF. The DNA for the CDR3 is TGTGCCTGGAGTGTTCGGGGGGCGCGGTTAGCCGCAGACTGGTCCTACGAGCAGTACTTC.